The 31 T cell receptor beta chains presented below share a single source sample, sequenced in a study of shared clonotypes between healthy human individuals. Only in-frame clones appear in the TCRdb table, and some are missing; sequencing was by immunoSEQ multiplex PCR. In the table there are hundreds of thousands of clones, approximately 95% of which are singletons. Specimen: naive CD4+ T cells sorted from blood. The subset was: CD45RA+ positively selected. The receptors were gathered from a woman younger than 45 in good health.

The chain combines TRBV5-1 with TRBJ2-2; no firm D call. This CDR3 comprises 21 residues. Per the germline V gene, CDR1 is SGHRS and CDR2 is YFSETQ. V lost 4 bases and J 1 base, leaving 29 bases between the germline ends. The CDR3 sequence is CASSTPPLGQPIGQNTGELFF. Written as DNA, the CDR3 is TGCGCCAGCAGCACTCCCCCCCTGGGCCAACCAATAGGTCAGAACACCGGGGAGCTGTTTTTT.

The V call is TRBV30, the J call TRBJ1-3, with TRBD1 matching over 7 bases. J was trimmed by 0 bases and V by 4 bases; bases with no gene match: 6. The CDR3 has 15 residues. Germline loops: CDR1 GTSNPN, CDR2 SVGIG (reference sequence). CDR3 nucleotides: TGTGCCTGGACCCGGACAGGCAACTCTGGAAACACCATATATTTT. Translation: CAWTRTGNSGNTIYF.

The V gene is TRBV19, the J gene TRBJ2-1; 10 bases are shared with TRBD2. Unmatched junction bases numbered 4, after V lost 3 bases and J lost 2 bases. This CDR3 region has 16 residues. Germline loops: CDR1 LNHDA, CDR2 SQIVND (reference sequence). CDR3 bases: TGTGCCAGTAGTATGCCTAGCGGGGGCACCTACAATGAGCAGTTCTTC. As protein: CASSMPSGGTYNEQFF.

The chain joins TRBV5-1 to TRBJ1-5; D ambiguous. V lost 0 bases and J lost 3, with 4 bases in between. Germline values: CDR1 SGHRS, CDR2 YFSETQ. The CDR3 sequence is 13 residues long. The CDR3 DNA is TGCGCCAGCAGCTTGGACCCCAATCAGCCCCAGCATTTT. It codes for CASSLDPNQPQHF.

About this clone: This same CDR3 is encoded by further DNA sequences in the sample. The V gene is TRBV5-1, the J gene TRBJ1-3; 8 nucleotides match TRBD1. The ends lost 0 bases at V and 1 base at J; junction bases unmatched: 0. This CDR3 has 15 amino acids. The germline gives CDR1 SGHRS, CDR2 YFSETQ. CDR3 nucleotide sequence: TGCGCCAGCAGCTTGGGGACAGGGTCTGGAAACACCATATATTTT. Translated, it gives CASSLGTGSGNTIYF.

The chain links TRBV11-1 to TRBJ2-7; 9 nucleotides agree with TRBD1. CDR1 and CDR2 (germline): SGHAT, FQDESV (reference sequence). This CDR3 is built from 13 residues. V lost 5 bases and J lost 4; bases outside the gene matches: 3. The CDR3 here is CASSPDRGYEQYF. The CDR3 DNA reads TGTGCCAGCAGCCCAGACAGGGGGTACGAGCAGTACTTC.

This clone was counted a single time. The chain carries TRBV5-1 and TRBJ1-6, with a weak D call TRBD1 (5 bases). This CDR3 contains 14 residues. Germline-derived CDR1 and CDR2 are SGHRS and YFSETQ. The V end lost 7 bases, the J end lost 7 bases, and 15 bases lay between the germline ends. CDR3 sequence (DNA): TGCGCCAGCTGTGACGGGGCTAAGAATTCACCCCTCCACTTT. Amino acid sequence: CASCDGAKNSPLHF. Using reference TRBV5-1 and TRBJ1-6 for the parts outside the CDR3, the full variable domain is KAGVTQTPRYLIKTRGQQVTLSCSPISGHRSVSWYQQTPGQGLQFLFEYFSETQRNKGNFPGRFSGRQFSNSRSEMNVSTLELGDSALYLCASCDGAKNSPLHFGNGTRLTVT.

This chain joins TRBV5-1 and TRBJ1-4; 9 nucleotides match TRBD1. CDR3 length: 14 residues. V was pared by 4 bases and J by 7 bases, with 5 bases of the junction left unmatched. The germline V gene encodes CDR1 SGHRS and CDR2 YFSETQ. CDR3 loop: CASSQGQGREKLFF. The DNA of the CDR3 is TGCGCCAGCAGCCAGGGACAGGGACGTGAAAAACTGTTTTTT.

The chain is built from TRBV19 and TRBJ2-7; 10 nucleotides match TRBD2. The junction had 7 bases not matched to a gene; V was cut back by 2 bases and J by 6 bases. Looked up from germline, CDR1 is LNHDA and CDR2 is SQIVND (reference sequence). The length of the CDR3 is 15 residues. The CDR3 sequence: CASSIQSGRAVEQYF. The CDR3 nucleotides are TGTGCCAGTAGTATACAAAGCGGGAGGGCGGTCGAGCAGTACTTC. Filled out from reference TRBV19 and TRBJ2-7, the complete variable domain reads DGGITQSPKYLFRKEGQNVTLSCEQNLNHDAMYWYRQDPGQGLRLIYYSQIVNDFQKGDIAEGYSVSREKKESFPLTVTSAQKNPTAFYLCASSIQSGRAVEQYFGPGTRLTVT.

The chain has TRBV5-5 and TRBJ2-7; D uncertain. The CDR3 loop spans 15 amino acids. The V end was cut by 4 bases, the J end by 2 bases, with 16 bases between. CDR1 is SGHKS, CDR2 YYEKEE, per germline (reference sequence). Written as DNA, the CDR3 is TGTGCCAGCAGCCCGGACGGATCCTACCCCTACGAGCAGTACTTC. As protein: CASSPDGSYPYEQYF.

This chain joins TRBV5-1 and TRBJ1-2; the match to TRBD1 covers 7 bases. This CDR3 is 15 amino acids long. The V segment lost 4 bases and the J segment 4 bases; nucleotides outside the gene matches: 10. Germline assignment: CDR1 SGHRS and CDR2 YFSETQ. The CDR3 spells CASSGSGGEGYGYTF. CDR3 coding DNA: TGCGCCAGCAGCGGATCAGGGGGAGAAGGCTATGGCTACACCTTC.

The chain couples TRBV28 to TRBJ1-5, with D tentatively TRBD1 (5 bases). The V gene's germline CDR1 is MDHEN and CDR2 SYDVKM. V shed 6 bases and J shed 7 bases, with 22 bases lying between them. The CDR3 has 16 amino acids. The CDR3 DNA reads TGTGCCAGCAGCGAACCCCGGGGCAGGCGGGAACAGCCCCAGCATTTT. Translation: CASSEPRGRREQPQHF.

The chain has TRBV10-3 and TRBJ2-7; D possibly uses TRBD1 or TRBD2 (5 bases each). Germline V gene data show CDR1 as ENHRY and CDR2 as SYGVKD. The ends were cut back, 3 bases at V and 8 bases at J, with 20 bases in the middle. The CDR3 runs 15 residues. The CDR3 region is CAISDGTSPTLKQYF. Written as DNA, the CDR3 is TGTGCCATCAGTGATGGGACGTCTCCTACCCTAAAGCAGTACTTC.

The rearrangement joins TRBV6-1 to TRBJ1-1; the D gene is possibly TRBD1 (5 bases). CDR1 MNHNS and CDR2 SASEGT come from the germline V gene. The CDR3 is 13 residues long. V was shortened by 1 base and J by 3 bases, with 6 bases between the two germline ends. The CDR3 loop reads CASSEEGHTEAFF. CDR3 nucleotide sequence: TGTGCCAGCAGTGAAGAGGGGCACACTGAAGCTTTCTTT.

The rearrangement uses TRBV28 and TRBJ2-7; 7 bases map to TRBD1. The V segment lost 6 bases and the J segment 6 bases; nucleotides outside the gene matches: 14. The CDR3 has 15 amino acids. Germline V gene lookup returns CDR1 MDHEN and CDR2 SYDVKM. The CDR3 region has the DNA TGTGCCAGCAGCTCGCCCCGACAGGGATCGGGCGAGCAGTACTTC. Translating gives CASSSPRQGSGEQYF.

The chain recombines TRBV7-9 with TRBJ2-7; the D gene could be TRBD1 or TRBD2 (5 bases each). The CDR3 extends over 14 amino acids. The germline V gene encodes CDR1 SEHNR and CDR2 FQNEAQ (reference sequence). V was clipped by 1 base and J by 5 bases, with 12 bases between them. The CDR3 loop is CASSLGWDGHEQYF. Here the CDR3 DNA reads TGTGCCAGCAGCTTAGGGTGGGACGGGCACGAGCAGTACTTC.

The chain is built from TRBV5-1 and TRBJ2-7, with 11 bases lining up with TRBD2. CDR1 SGHRS and CDR2 YFSETQ come from the germline V gene. V dropped 5 bases and J dropped 9; count of bases not matched to a gene: 10. CDR3 length: 14 amino acids. This CDR3 reads CASSSGLAVSGQYF. The CDR3 DNA is TGCGCCAGCAGTTCGGGACTAGCGGTATCGGGGCAGTACTTC.

The J gene is TRBJ1-4, the V gene TRBV7-9, with TRBD1 matching over 7 bases. V shed 2 bases and J 5 bases; nucleotides not matched to a gene: 5. CDR1 is SEHNR and CDR2 is FQNEAQ in the germline V gene (reference sequence). This CDR3 has 15 residues. CDR3 nucleotides: TGTGCCAGCAGCTTATTCGGGACAGAAAATGAAAAACTGTTTTTT. This translates into CASSLFGTENEKLFF.

This chain connects TRBV4-2 to TRBJ1-4; TRBD1 matches at 7 bases. The CDR3 length is 15 residues. V lost 2 bases, J lost 8 bases, and 8 bases stayed unmatched. Per the germline V gene, CDR1 is LGHNA and CDR2 is YNFKEQ. This CDR3 reads CASSQRNRGNEKLFF. In DNA, the CDR3 is TGTGCCAGCAGCCAAAGGAACAGGGGAAACGAAAAACTGTTTTTT.

The CDR3 here is CASSLGGAGNSYEQYF. The CDR3 DNA follows: TGCGCCAGCAGCTTGGGGGGGGCTGGCAACTCCTACGAGCAGTACTTC. The chain uses TRBV5-1 and TRBJ2-7; D assignment may be TRBD1 or TRBD2 (6 bases each). Germline CDR1 and CDR2: SGHRS and YFSETQ. The ends were cut back, 0 bases at V and 0 bases at J, with 13 bases in the middle. This CDR3 contains 16 residues.

V and J are TRBV19 and TRBJ1-1, with 7 bases identical to TRBD1. The CDR3 runs to 14 residues. In germline, CDR1 is LNHDA, CDR2 SQIVND (reference sequence). V shed 5 bases, J shed 3 bases, and the junction held 6 bases outside the gene matches. The CDR3 coding sequence is TGTGCCAGTAGTTCCGACAGGGTTCACACTGAAGCTTTCTTT. This codes for CASSSDRVHTEAFF. Drawing the rest from reference TRBV19 and TRBJ1-1, the complete variable domain is DGGITQSPKYLFRKEGQNVTLSCEQNLNHDAMYWYRQDPGQGLRLIYYSQIVNDFQKGDIAEGYSVSREKKESFPLTVTSAQKNPTAFYLCASSSDRVHTEAFFGQGTRLTVV.

The V gene is TRBV6-5, the J gene TRBJ2-7; TRBD2 aligns across 11 bases. In germline, CDR1 is MNHEY, CDR2 SVGAGI. The CDR3 spans 15 residues. V was pared by 2 bases and J by 4 bases, with 4 bases of the junction left unmatched. CDR3 nucleotides: TGTGCCAGCAGTTACCTAGCGGGAGGATTGTACGAGCAGTACTTC. Residues: CASSYLAGGLYEQYF.

DNA of the CDR3: TGTGCCTGGCAACTTGAAGCTTTCTTT. The encoded protein is CAWQLEAFF. This chain uses TRBV30 with TRBJ1-1; the D is unclear. The CDR3 covers 9 residues. Per the germline V gene, CDR1 is GTSNPN and CDR2 is SVGIG (reference sequence). V lost 5 bases and J lost 7, with 5 bases in between.

The chain combines TRBV28 with TRBJ2-7, with 7 bases fitting TRBD1. The CDR3 spans 15 residues. The germline V gene encodes CDR1 MDHEN and CDR2 SYDVKM. The ends lost 8 bases at V and 4 bases at J; junction bases unmatched: 14. The CDR3 here is CASGEGAGVFYEQYF. The CDR3, as DNA: TGTGCCAGCGGAGAGGGGGCAGGGGTTTTTTACGAGCAGTACTTC.

The chain employs TRBV25-1 and TRBJ2-7; the match to TRBD1 covers 10 bases. This CDR3 is 14 amino acids long. From germline, CDR1 is MGHDK and CDR2 SYGVNS. The V and J ends lost 4 bases and 4 bases, in that order; junction bases with no gene match: 4. The DNA for the CDR3 is TGTGCCAGCAGTGGGGACAGGGGAGGGTACGAGCAGTACTTC. This encodes CASSGDRGGYEQYF.

V and J are TRBV5-4 and TRBJ2-7; the match to TRBD1 covers 7 bases. With 1 base clipped from V and 3 bases from J, the junction kept 7 bases outside the gene matches. Germline V gene lookup returns CDR1 SGHNT and CDR2 YYREEE (reference sequence). The CDR3 consists of 15 residues. CDR3 amino acids: CASSLYGRGNYEQYF. CDR3 DNA: TGTGCCAGCAGCTTGTACGGCAGGGGGAACTACGAGCAGTACTTC.

This chain links TRBV5-8 with TRBJ2-2; possible D gene TRBD1, 6 bases. The CDR3 is 16 amino acids. Deletions cut 2 bases from V and 2 bases from J, with 13 bases between. Germline-derived CDR1 and CDR2 are SGHTS and YDEGEE. CDR3 amino acids: CASSFPRGINTGELFF. CDR3 sequence (DNA): TGTGCCAGCAGCTTCCCAAGGGGGATAAACACCGGGGAGCTGTTTTTT.

The chain combines TRBV19 with TRBJ2-3, with D perhaps matching TRBD1 or TRBD2 (5 bases each). This CDR3 spans 15 amino acids. From germline, CDR1 is LNHDA and CDR2 SQIVND (reference sequence). The germline V and J ends were trimmed by 6 bases and 2 bases, with 15 bases remaining between them. The CDR3 loop reads CASREAGSLTDTQYF. The CDR3, as DNA: TGTGCCAGTAGGGAGGCAGGGTCACTCACAGATACGCAGTATTTT.

The V gene is TRBV19, the J gene TRBJ2-5; D uncertain. V was trimmed by 10 bases and J by 2 bases, leaving 11 bases between them. This CDR3 comprises 12 residues. CDR1 is LNHDA, CDR2 SQIVND, per germline (reference sequence). CDR3 region: CATSYSQETQYF. DNA of the CDR3: TGTGCCACCAGTTATAGTCAAGAGACCCAGTACTTC.

This chain connects TRBV16 to TRBJ2-5; D gene ambiguous. V lost 0 bases, J lost 1 base, and 9 bases lay in between. CDR1 is KGHSY and CDR2 is FQNENV in the germline V gene. This CDR3 region has 15 residues. The CDR3 sequence is CASSQSVTTQETQYF. The CDR3 bases are TGTGCCAGCAGCCAATCGGTAACTACCCAAGAGACCCAGTACTTC.

This rearrangement joins TRBV4-1 to TRBJ1-4, with unresolved D. CDR1 MGHRA and CDR2 YSYEKL come from the germline V gene. The CDR3 runs to 17 residues. Between the trimmed V and J ends, which lost 4 bases and 1 base, there was a span of 16 bases. The CDR3 sequence is CASSLRTVGQTNEKLFF. CDR3 sequence (DNA): TGCGCCAGCAGCCTCAGGACGGTGGGTCAAACTAATGAAAAACTGTTTTTT.